The present T cell receptor (beta chain) was sequenced within a study of T cell responses to AZD1222 COVID-19 vaccine (dated by TCRdb to the early 2020s). Background on the whole study: A total of 230 to 250 trial participants underwent TCR sequencing, of whom 207 received two doses of AZD1222 and some 26 received two doses of the MenACWY control vaccine. Trial participants were enrolled by age into 18-55, 56-69 and 70-plus year subgroups, with about 150, 28 and 57 TCR-sequenced participants respectively.

The full study reports these points: Reportedly, almost half of the unique spike-specific TCRs recognized epitopes lying outside the regions that are mutated in the B.1.351 and B.1.1.7 variants. The vaccine-associated CD4 TCRs covered the entire spike protein, and the dominant responses fell in regions 160-218 and 743-854. After two AZD1222 doses, spike-specific TCR breadth and depth were significantly higher than at day 0 and than in MenACWY recipients. In the small 56-69-year group, the increase in depth fell short of significance, most likely because of low power. Most participants were white British and females outnumbered males, and the authors suggested that clonal diversity may have been underestimated. No day 14 peak-response samples were available, so repertoires were characterized only after the peak T cell response. Only a handful of AZD1222 recipients were SARS-CoV-2 seropositive at baseline, limiting conclusions about previously exposed vaccinees.

Notes on this clone: The antigen it recognizes is unknown. Per-base quality was not reported, and no clone a single base away is much larger than it.

The CDR3 regions of human TCRbeta chains were analyzed by immunosequencing. As for the authors' bioinformatics: Repertoire TCRs were matched against a reference library of SARS-CoV-2-specific TCRs generated with the MIRA antigen-specificity platform. Breadth was defined as the fraction of unique TCRs that were SARS-CoV-2-associated, and depth was defined as the fraction of total T cells that were SARS-CoV-2-associated. Using the MIRA data, each spike-specific TCR was assigned both to the spike region to which the TCR was reactive and to a CD4 or CD8 class. Log10-transformed breadth and depth values were compared by one-way ANOVA with Sidak's multiple comparisons tests. TCRdb's version of the immuneACCESS table is confined to in-frame rearrangements and falls short of the full clone set. An unresolved V gene accounts for under half of the shortfall where checked; the remainder is of unknown origin. V and J calls and clone size follow that table, whereas D and trimming were derived from the DNA. This sample is represented by under 200,000 clones; around 90% of them were singletons. The top ten hold 0.85% to 1.1% of the sample.

Explained via the paper, the time point label denotes: about 28 days (+/-7) after the second vaccine dose. AZD1222 recipients with second doses at about 4 weeks or about 12 weeks were pooled, because spike-specific TCR depth and breadth did not differ between schedules. Vaccinee samples came from UK trials COV001 and COV002, including a single-blind randomized controlled phase 2/3 trial of AZD1222 (ChAdOx1 nCoV-19) in healthy adults. For TCRbeta chain sequencing, PBMC samples were collected from trial participants at day 0 and at day 28 after the second dose. Relative to germline, V is 0 bases shorter and J is 8 bases shorter, with 13 bases between their ends. From a lookup of the germline V gene (reference sequence), CDR1 and CDR2 are LNHNV and YYDKDF. From the cysteine through the phenylalanine, the CDR3 covers 14 amino acids. Only the CDR3 region is kept as DNA, spanning 42 bases read in frame from base 1.

This TCR derives from an adult who received the AZD1222 COVID-19 vaccine. Here the sequenced sample was peripheral blood, taken 28 days after the second AZD1222 dose. The V and J segments used are TRBV15 and TRBJ1-2; tentative D gene TRBD1, with 5 bases matching. The DNA sequence is given as TGTGCCACCAGCAGAGATCGAGGGGTAGGGGGCTACACCTTC. Its protein product is CATSRDRGVGGYTF.